The TCR beta chain described here comes from a study of cytomegalovirus exposure and HLA in healthy donors. Study results and caveats: Across donors, most TCRs were seen rarely, yet some public ones were widespread. In a later analysis, specific HLA alleles were associated with over 15,000 TCR beta sequences at a 0.05 false discovery rate. Among donors in an Asian-associated ancestry cluster, a later analysis reportedly found fewer N-insertions than the approximately 670-donor mean.

The CDR3 consists of 13 residues. Trimming pared 4 bases from V and 3 bases from J, leaving 13 bases between. The germline CDR1 and CDR2 sequences are GTSNPN and SVGIG (reference sequence). Concerning this clone: Its specificity is not known.

It was with 60 Vbeta and 13 Jbeta primers that the PCR ran. Generated by immunoSEQ multiplex PCR, the TCRdb table keeps only in-frame clones and is missing some. This table holds about 180,000 clones, around 77% found once. The sequence was collected from a man in his 60s in good health and CMV-seronegative. Sequencing was done on a sample of PBMCs. The rearrangement uses TRBV30 and TRBJ2-7; TRBD2 is a possible D gene (5 bases). The CDR3 reads CAWNPGSDYEQYF. The CDR3 bases are TGTGCCTGGAATCCGGGGTCAGACTACGAGCAGTACTTC.